This T cell receptor (beta chain) appears in the sequencing data of a study of beta chain features in type 1 diabetes. Study-wide results and caveats: People with Type 1 diabetes carried modestly yet significantly shorter TCRB CDR3s in all four CD4+ subsets.

Germline CDR1 LNHDA, CDR2 SQIVND (reference sequence). Trimming removed 6 bases from V and 3 bases from J, with 20 bases in between. CDR3 size: 17 residues. Comments on this clone: Its target is not known.

What was sequenced were expressed TCRB transcripts, since all of the isolated RNA had been reverse transcribed. The data were produced by immunoSEQ multiplex PCR, yet TCRdb's version contains in-frame clones alone and is incomplete. The sample includes 250,000 to 300,000 clones, 13% to 15% seen only once; the top ten take 0.015% to 0.02%. V usage is TRBV19 and J usage is TRBJ2-2; a weak D match, TRBD1 (6 bases). The receptor comes from a man aged 30 to 39 with type 1 diabetes. The sample comprised naive CD4+ T cells from blood. CDR3: CASRATGSSWYTGELFF. Written as DNA, the CDR3 is TGTGCCAGTAGAGCCACAGGGTCCTCGTGGTACACCGGGGAGCTGTTTTTT.